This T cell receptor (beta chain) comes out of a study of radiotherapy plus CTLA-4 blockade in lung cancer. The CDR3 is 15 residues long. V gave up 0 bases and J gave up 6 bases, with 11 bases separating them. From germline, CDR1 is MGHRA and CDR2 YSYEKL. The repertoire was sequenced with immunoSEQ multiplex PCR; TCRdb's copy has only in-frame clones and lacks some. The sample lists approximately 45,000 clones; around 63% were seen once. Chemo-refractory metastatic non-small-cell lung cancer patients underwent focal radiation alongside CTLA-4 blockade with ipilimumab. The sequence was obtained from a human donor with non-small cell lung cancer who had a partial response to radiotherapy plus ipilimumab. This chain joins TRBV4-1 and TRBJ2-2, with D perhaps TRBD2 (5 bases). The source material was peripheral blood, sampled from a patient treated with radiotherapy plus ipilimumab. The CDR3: CASSQDLLAPGELFF. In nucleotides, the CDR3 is TGCGCCAGCAGCCAAGATTTATTAGCGCCCGGGGAGCTGTTTTTT.